The 27 T cell receptor beta chains below come from one sample, sequenced in a study of cytomegalovirus exposure and HLA in healthy donors. PCR amplification relied on 60 Vbeta primers (plus 13 Jbeta primers). Generated by immunoSEQ multiplex PCR, the TCRdb table keeps only in-frame clones and is missing some. The repertoire holds under 200,000 clones, with about 71% as singletons. Source material: PBMCs. These receptors were obtained from a man aged 50 to 59 in good health and CMV-seronegative.

The chain recombines TRBV18 with TRBJ1-5, with 7 positions matching TRBD1. The germline V gene encodes CDR1 KGHSH and CDR2 LQKENI. The ends lost 1 base at V and 2 bases at J; junction bases unmatched: 8. The CDR3 is 17 residues long. CDR3 sequence: CASSPQGQAVGNQPQHF. CDR3 sequence (DNA): TGTGCCAGCTCACCACAAGGACAGGCGGTTGGCAATCAGCCCCAGCATTTT.

The chain joins TRBV25-1 to TRBJ2-3; 11 bases fit TRBD1. The CDR3 covers 14 residues. Germline CDR1 is MGHDK and CDR2 is SYGVNS. The ends lost 6 bases at V and 4 bases at J; junction bases unmatched: 3. The CDR3 nucleotides read TGTGCCAGCAGGTTGGGACAGGGGGCAGATACGCAGTATTTT. Translated: CASRLGQGADTQYF. Looking up the rest from reference TRBV25-1 and TRBJ2-3 gives the full variable domain: EADIYQTPRYLVIGTGKKITLECSQTMGHDKMYWYQQDPGMELHLIHYSYGVNSTEKGDLSSESTVSRIRTEHFPLTLESARPSHTSQYLCASRLGQGADTQYFGPGTRLTVL.

The chain combines TRBV11-2 with TRBJ2-2; tentatively, D is TRBD1 (5 bases). Trimming cost V 5 bases and J 0 bases, with 10 bases left between them. The CDR3 runs to 15 residues. Germline CDR1 and CDR2: SGHAT and FQNNGV. The CDR3 region is CASSLRVPNTGELFF. CDR3 nucleotides: TGTGCCAGCAGCCTCAGGGTTCCGAACACCGGGGAGCTGTTTTTT. The variable domain in full, with the rest retrieved from reference TRBV11-2 and TRBJ2-2, is EAGVAQSPRYKIIEKRQSVAFWCNPISGHATLYWYQQILGQGPKLLIQFQNNGVVDDSQLPKDRFSAERLKGVDSTLKIQPAKLEDSAVYLCASSLRVPNTGELFFGEGSRLTVL.

This sequence joins TRBV28 and TRBJ1-3; D gene uncertain. Germline assignment: CDR1 MDHEN and CDR2 SYDVKM. V shed 6 bases and J shed 0 bases, with 15 bases lying between them. The CDR3 is 16 residues long. CDR3 amino acids: CASRAPIYSSGNTIYF. DNA for the CDR3: TGTGCCAGCAGGGCCCCGATTTACAGCTCTGGAAACACCATATATTTT. Supplemented by reference TRBV28 and TRBJ1-3, the full variable domain reads DVKVTQSSRYLVKRTGEKVFLECVQDMDHENMFWYRQDPGLGLRLIYFSYDVKMKEKGDIPEGYSVSREKKERFSLILESASTNQTSMYLCASRAPIYSSGNTIYFGEGSWLTVV.

The rearrangement uses TRBV2 and TRBJ2-5, with a tentative D call TRBD2 (5 bases). CDR1 SNHLY and CDR2 FYNNEI come from the germline V gene. V lost 5 bases, J lost 3 bases, and 16 bases lay in between. CDR3 size: 15 residues. CDR3: CASSPNGLSKETQYF. The CDR3, as DNA: TGTGCCAGCAGTCCGAACGGACTTTCGAAAGAGACCCAGTACTTC.

The J gene is TRBJ2-7, the V gene TRBV7-2; 13 bases are shared with TRBD2. The CDR3 length is 16 residues. Germline CDR1 reads SGHTA; CDR2 reads FQGNSA. With 4 bases clipped from V and 4 bases from J, the junction kept 7 bases outside the gene matches. CDR3 in amino acids: CASSYRLAGGAYEQYF. DNA for the CDR3: TGTGCCAGCAGCTACCGACTAGCGGGGGGTGCGTACGAGCAGTACTTC.

V and J are TRBV5-1 and TRBJ2-7; D remains unclear. Looked up from germline, CDR1 is SGHRS and CDR2 is YFSETQ. Trimming pared 2 bases from V and 3 bases from J, leaving 18 bases between. CDR3 length: 16 residues. In DNA, the CDR3 is TGCGCCAGCAGCTTAGGATCTGGCGCGAGGAGCTACGAGCAGTACTTC. Protein product: CASSLGSGARSYEQYF.

The CDR3 DNA reads as TGTGCCAGCAGCCAAGATTATACACTAGCACACAATGAGCAGTTCTTC. Translating it yields CASSQDYTLAHNEQFF. The V call is TRBV14, the J call TRBJ2-1; perhaps TRBD2 as D (6 bases). The CDR3 covers 16 residues. Germline CDR1 is SGHDN and CDR2 is FVKESK. Trimming took off 0 bases at V and 5 bases at J, with 14 bases between the two ends.

This clone occurred a few times. The CDR3 nucleotides read TGTGCCAGCAGCCACGCCTGGGGACAGGGGGCGGACACTGAAGCTTTCTTT. The encoded protein is CASSHAWGQGADTEAFF. V is TRBV14 and J is TRBJ1-1, with 12 positions matching TRBD1. Trimming at V came to 3 bases and at J to 3 bases, leaving 8 bases not matched to a gene. The length of the CDR3 is 17 residues. From germline, CDR1 is SGHDN and CDR2 FVKESK.

The chain combines TRBV6-5 with TRBJ1-1, with a tentative D call TRBD1 (5 bases). The CDR3 runs 14 residues. V lost 6 bases, J lost 6 bases, and 17 bases lay in between. Germline CDR1 MNHEY, CDR2 SVGAGI. CDR3 DNA: TGTGCCAGCAGCAAATATCCCCAGGGCTCTGAAGCTTTCTTT. This gives the protein CASSKYPQGSEAFF.

The J gene is TRBJ2-2, the V gene TRBV4-2, with 9 bases that match TRBD1. With V trimmed by 1 base and J by 3 bases, 3 bases remained unmatched. In germline, CDR1 is LGHNA, CDR2 YNFKEQ. The CDR3 consists of 16 residues. This chain's CDR3 is CASSQGDRVDTGELFF. CDR3 bases: TGTGCCAGCAGCCAAGGGGACAGGGTTGACACCGGGGAGCTGTTTTTT.

The sample holds one count of this clone. This chain uses TRBV28 with TRBJ2-3; TRBD2 aligns across 7 bases. The ends lost 2 bases at V and 1 base at J; junction bases unmatched: 0. This CDR3 has 14 residues. Germline V gives CDR1 MDHEN, CDR2 SYDVKM. The CDR3 region is CASSLAGGTDTQYF. The CDR3 DNA is TGTGCCAGCAGTTTAGCGGGGGGCACAGATACGCAGTATTTT.

The chain is built from TRBV6-5 and TRBJ1-2; the match to TRBD1 covers 7 bases. V shed 6 bases, J shed 3 bases, and the junction held 7 bases outside the gene matches. The CDR3 contains 14 residues. The V gene's germline CDR1 is MNHEY and CDR2 SVGAGI. The DNA for the CDR3 is TGTGCCAGCAGAAAACCCGGGACAGACTATGGCTACACCTTC. Its protein product is CASRKPGTDYGYTF.

V and J are TRBV2 and TRBJ1-3; D is undetermined. The CDR3 runs 13 residues. The germline V gene has CDR1 SNHLY and CDR2 FYNNEI. The V gene lost 7 bases and the J gene lost 7 bases, with 14 bases spanning the gap. CDR3 protein: CASKELMRNTIYF. The CDR3 DNA reads as TGTGCCAGCAAAGAACTTATGAGGAACACCATATATTTT.

This clone was seen once. The J gene is TRBJ2-7, the V gene TRBV7-9, with TRBD2 as a possible D gene (6 bases). Trimming took 5 bases from V and 5 from J, leaving 16 bases between them. The V gene's germline CDR1 is SEHNR and CDR2 FQNEAQ (reference sequence). The length of the CDR3 is 14 residues. The CDR3 here is CASSTSTRGNEQYF. The CDR3 DNA follows: TGTGCCAGCAGCACATCGACGCGGGGAAACGAGCAGTACTTC.

The rearrangement joins TRBV7-2 to TRBJ2-7; TRBD1 might be the D (5 bases). Trimming removed 6 bases at V and 5 bases at J, with 14 bases between. The CDR3 loop spans 13 amino acids. Germline CDR1 and CDR2: SGHTA and FQGNSA. The CDR3 coding sequence is TGTGCCAGCAGATATACAGGTTTCGACGAGCAGTACTTC. It translates to CASRYTGFDEQYF.

With regard to this clone: The same CDR3 can be traced to other DNA sequences in this sample. V is TRBV28 and J is TRBJ1-1; unclear D gene. CDR1 and CDR2 from the germline V gene are MDHEN and SYDVKM. The V gene lost 2 bases and the J gene lost 5 bases, with 6 bases spanning the gap. This CDR3 has 12 residues. This CDR3 is CASSLRGTEAFF. CDR3 DNA sequence: TGTGCCAGCAGTTTAAGAGGGACTGAAGCTTTCTTT.

The table lists this clone with a few counts. The chain is built from TRBV11-3 and TRBJ2-2, with D possibly TRBD1 on 5 matching bases. Trimming shortened V by 4 bases and J by 5 bases, and 5 bases separated the two germline ends. The CDR3 extends over 12 amino acids. In germline, CDR1 is SGHNT, CDR2 YENEEA. CDR3 sequence (DNA): TGTGCCAGCAGCTCAGGGACCGGGGAGCTGTTTTTT. As protein: CASSSGTGELFF.

V usage is TRBV7-3 and J usage is TRBJ2-3, with 9 bases matching TRBD1. Germline CDR1 is SGHTA and CDR2 is FQGTGA. The CDR3 has 15 amino acids. V trimming: 5 bases; J trimming: 0 bases; junction bases outside the gene matches: 3. The CDR3 nucleotides read TGTGCCAGCAGCACGGGACAGGGCAGCACAGATACGCAGTATTTT. This codes for CASSTGQGSTDTQYF.

This clone is a singleton in its sample. Its ends do not fully match the called genes, so a read error is possible. This rearrangement joins TRBV7-7 to TRBJ2-5; D may be TRBD1 (6 bases). Germline-derived CDR1 and CDR2 are SSHAT and FNYEAQ (reference sequence). This CDR3 comprises 14 residues. The CDR3 coding sequence is TGTGCTAGCAGCTTATTCGGGACAAAAGAGACCCAGTACTTC. It is translated as CASSLFGTKETQYF.

This clone was observed a few times. The gene calls are TRBV7-9 and TRBJ2-5, with a weak D call TRBD2 (6 bases). Trimming stripped 4 bases from V and 0 bases from J, with 15 bases between. The germline CDR1 and CDR2 sequences are SEHNR and FQNEAQ (reference sequence). The CDR3 length is 16 residues. This chain's CDR3 is CASSSWRGAHQETQYF. As DNA, the CDR3 is TGTGCCAGCAGCTCTTGGCGGGGAGCACACCAAGAGACCCAGTACTTC. The full variable domain, with the rest looked up from reference TRBV7-9 and TRBJ2-5, is DTGVSQNPRHKITKRGQNVTFRCDPISEHNRLYWYRQTLGQGPEFLTYFQNEAQLEKSRLLSDRFSAERPKGSFSTLEIQRTEQGDSAMYLCASSSWRGAHQETQYFGPGTRLLVL.

J is TRBJ1-2 and V is TRBV5-1; 7 bases fit TRBD1. Germline CDR1 is SGHRS and CDR2 is YFSETQ. The junction had 3 bases not matched to a gene; V was cut back by 0 bases and J by 7 bases. This CDR3 has 13 residues. The DNA of the CDR3 is TGCGCCAGCAGCTTGGAGGGACAGACTGGCTACACCTTC. Its protein is CASSLEGQTGYTF.

This clone was recorded once. The V gene is TRBV5-1, the J gene TRBJ2-1, with 8 bases that match TRBD1. Germline assignment: CDR1 SGHRS and CDR2 YFSETQ. With 0 bases clipped from V and 4 bases from J, the junction kept 3 bases outside the gene matches. CDR3 length: 15 amino acids. The CDR3 sequence: CASSLETGVYNEQFF. The CDR3 DNA follows: TGCGCCAGCAGCTTGGAGACAGGGGTATACAATGAGCAGTTCTTC. Full variable domain (remainder filled in from reference TRBV5-1 and TRBJ2-1): KAGVTQTPRYLIKTRGQQVTLSCSPISGHRSVSWYQQTPGQGLQFLFEYFSETQRNKGNFPGRFSGRQFSNSRSEMNVSTLELGDSALYLCASSLETGVYNEQFFGPGTRLTVL.

The chain recombines TRBV5-1 with TRBJ2-1; no clear D gene. The CDR3 spans 14 residues. Germline-derived CDR1 and CDR2 are SGHRS and YFSETQ. V gave up 4 bases and J gave up 4 bases, with 12 bases separating them. DNA of the CDR3: TGCGCCAGCAGCGATCCAAGCAATTACAATGAGCAGTTCTTC. It encodes CASSDPSNYNEQFF.

The J gene is TRBJ1-5, the V gene TRBV19; perhaps TRBD1 as D (5 bases). The CDR3 length is 13 residues. The germline V gene encodes CDR1 LNHDA and CDR2 SQIVND (reference sequence). The V end was cut by 3 bases, the J end by 6 bases, with 9 bases between. The DNA of the CDR3 is TGTGCCAGTAGTATGGGGGGATCTCAGCCCCAGCATTTT. Translating it yields CASSMGGSQPQHF.

The gene calls are TRBV5-1 and TRBJ1-2; 8 bases line up with TRBD1. Germline V gene lookup returns CDR1 SGHRS and CDR2 YFSETQ. V gave up 3 bases and J gave up 4 bases; unmatched junction bases: 11. The CDR3 is 16 amino acids. CDR3: CASSSTGGQGSYGYTF. In DNA, the CDR3 is TGCGCCAGCAGCTCCACCGGCGGACAGGGAAGCTATGGCTACACCTTC.

The rearrangement links TRBV6-5 to TRBJ2-7; TRBD1 is a possible D gene (6 bases). The CDR3 totals 14 residues. Trimming left V 3 bases short and J 0 bases short, with 9 bases between. Germline CDR1 MNHEY, CDR2 SVGAGI. In DNA form, the CDR3 reads TGTGCCAGCAGTTATGACAGGCTCTCCTACGAGCAGTACTTC. Translating gives CASSYDRLSYEQYF.